This T cell receptor (beta chain) derives from a study of blood T cell repertoires in COVID-19 (dated by TCRdb to about 2020). Study-wide context: Samples from collaborators originated in the United States, Italy and Spain and spanned both the acute and convalescent phases of COVID-19. The material from the prospective study consisted of cDNA or gDNA derived from T cells, B-cell-depleted T cells, or PBMCs. Subjects who had been exposed to COVID-19, were actively infected with it, or had recovered from it provided the deeply sampled blood TCRbeta repertoires that made up the dataset. The repertoires were released in a freely available public database intended as a resource for research on the immune response to SARS-CoV-2. The samples were drawn from two sources: the first 160 participants of the ongoing ImmuneRACE study, and 1,000 to 1,500 subjects contributed by 6 global collaborators. The sample metadata nearly always contained a de-identified subject ID, COVID-19 status, age in years and sex. Where available, HLA class I and class II types were obtained from metadata supplied by the sample provider rather than from assay-based typing.

Points on this clone: Its antigen remains undetermined. No much larger clone is present one base from it, and per-base qualities are unavailable.

General study outcomes and caveats: The quantity of clinical and demographic metadata differed by source and by participant and was supplied without curation.

The immunoSEQ Assay, a bias-controlled multiplex PCR, was used to amplify TCRbeta CDR3 regions from genomic DNA. The published analysis was carried out like this. The number of nucleated cells in each sample was estimated from the amplification of reference gene primers within the assay. To quantify the absolute abundance of each unique TCRbeta CDR3 rearrangement, sequence reads were collapsed and filtered. Productive Simpson clonality was computed per sample as the square root of Simpson's diversity index over productive rearrangements. TCRdb retrieved this table from immuneACCESS and kept in-frame rearrangements only. Not all clones are present; in checked studies, unresolved V genes account for under half, and no reason is known for the remainder. D and trimming come from the DNA, and the V and J calls and clone size come from that table. Present in this sample are roughly 180,000 clones, around 80% of which were seen just once. The ten largest clones represent around 3.6% of the sample.

Participants in the prospective study were aged 18 to 89 years, lived in 20 to 30 United States geographic areas, and enrolled through a virtual design. In the prospective study, cohorts were assigned on the basis of participant-reported clinical history obtained from a screening survey and a study questionnaire. Mobile phlebotomists in the prospective study collected whole blood, serum and a nasopharyngeal or oropharyngeal swab from every participant. Prospective study participants could optionally give additional blood draws and questionnaires over an approximately two-month period. Before DNA extraction, blood samples from the prospective study were shipped at room temperature or frozen. The TCR sequence derives from a woman between 50 and 59 years old in a cohort exposed to, infected with or recovered from COVID-19 (not recorded which). What was sequenced was PBMCs or T cells enriched from blood (not recorded which).

The CDR3 loop reads CASLDVSGNTIYF. The DNA sequence follows: TGTGCCAGCTTAGACGTCTCCGGGAACACCATATATTTT. The V gene is TRBV18 and the J gene is TRBJ1-3; the D gene cannot be named for sure. The junction carries 14 bases between V and J, which are trimmed by 7 bases and 7 bases respectively. For CDR1 and CDR2, the germline V gene lists KGHSH and LQKENI. Its CDR3 holds 13 amino acids, cysteine through phenylalanine. Only the CDR3 portion is preserved as DNA: 39 bases, with reading frame beginning at the first base.